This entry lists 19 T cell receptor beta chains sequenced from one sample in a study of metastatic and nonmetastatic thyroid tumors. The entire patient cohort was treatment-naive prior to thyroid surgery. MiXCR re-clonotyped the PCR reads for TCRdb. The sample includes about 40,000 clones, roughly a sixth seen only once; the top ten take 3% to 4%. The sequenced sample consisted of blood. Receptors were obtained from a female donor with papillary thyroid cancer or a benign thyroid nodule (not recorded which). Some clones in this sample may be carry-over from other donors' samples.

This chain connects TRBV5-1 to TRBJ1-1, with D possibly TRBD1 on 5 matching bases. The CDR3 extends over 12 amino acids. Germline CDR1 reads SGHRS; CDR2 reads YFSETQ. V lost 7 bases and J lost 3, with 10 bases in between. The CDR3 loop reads CASAGGDTEAFF. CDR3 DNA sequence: TGCGCCAGCGCGGGAGGGGACACTGAAGCTTTCTTT.

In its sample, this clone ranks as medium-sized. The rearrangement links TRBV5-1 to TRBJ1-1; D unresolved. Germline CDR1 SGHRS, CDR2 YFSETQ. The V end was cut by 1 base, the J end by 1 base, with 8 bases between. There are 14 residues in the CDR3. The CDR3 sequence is CASSLLDGNTEAFF. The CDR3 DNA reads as TGCGCCAGCAGCTTGCTAGACGGGAACACTGAAGCTTTCTTT.

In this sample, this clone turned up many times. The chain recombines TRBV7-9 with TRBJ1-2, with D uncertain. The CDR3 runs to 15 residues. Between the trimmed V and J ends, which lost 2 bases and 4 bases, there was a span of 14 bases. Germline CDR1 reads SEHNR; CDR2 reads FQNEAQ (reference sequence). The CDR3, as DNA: TGTGCCAGCAGCTTAAACCCTGAGCGCTCCTATGGCTACACCTTC. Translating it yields CASSLNPERSYGYTF.

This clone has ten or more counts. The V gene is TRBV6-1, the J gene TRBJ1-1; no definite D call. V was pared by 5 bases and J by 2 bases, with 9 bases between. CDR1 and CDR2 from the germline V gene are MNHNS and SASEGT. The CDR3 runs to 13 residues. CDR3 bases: TGTGCCAGCAGTTTCGACATCAACACTGAAGCTTTCTTT. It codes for CASSFDINTEAFF.

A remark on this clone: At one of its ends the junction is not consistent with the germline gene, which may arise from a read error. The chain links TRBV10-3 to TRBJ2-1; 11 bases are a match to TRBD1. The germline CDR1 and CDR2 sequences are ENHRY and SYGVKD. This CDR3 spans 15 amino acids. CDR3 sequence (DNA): TGTGTCATCAGTGAAGGGACAGGGGGTTTAGGTGAGCAGTTCTTC. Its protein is CVISEGTGGLGEQFF.

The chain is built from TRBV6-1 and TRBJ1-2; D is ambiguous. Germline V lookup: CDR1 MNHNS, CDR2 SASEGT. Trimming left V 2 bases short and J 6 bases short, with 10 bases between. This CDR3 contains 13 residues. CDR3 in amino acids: CASSESTRDGYTF. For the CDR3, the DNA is TGTGCCAGCAGTGAATCGACAAGGGATGGCTACACCTTC.

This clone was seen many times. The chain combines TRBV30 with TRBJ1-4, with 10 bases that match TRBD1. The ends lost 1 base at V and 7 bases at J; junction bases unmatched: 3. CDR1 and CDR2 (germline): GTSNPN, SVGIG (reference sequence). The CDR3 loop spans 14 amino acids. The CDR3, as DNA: TGTGCCTGGAGTGGTGGGACAGGGGTTGAAAAACTGTTTTTT. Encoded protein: CAWSGGTGVEKLFF.

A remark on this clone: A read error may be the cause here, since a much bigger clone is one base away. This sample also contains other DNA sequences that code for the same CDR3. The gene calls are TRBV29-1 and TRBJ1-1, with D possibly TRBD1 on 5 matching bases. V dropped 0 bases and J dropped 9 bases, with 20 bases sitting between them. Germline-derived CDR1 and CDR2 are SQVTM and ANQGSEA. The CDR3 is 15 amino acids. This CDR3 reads CSVEDRTNSDGKAFF. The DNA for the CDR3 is TGCAGCGTTGAAGACCGGACAAACTCGGACGGGAAAGCTTTCTTT.

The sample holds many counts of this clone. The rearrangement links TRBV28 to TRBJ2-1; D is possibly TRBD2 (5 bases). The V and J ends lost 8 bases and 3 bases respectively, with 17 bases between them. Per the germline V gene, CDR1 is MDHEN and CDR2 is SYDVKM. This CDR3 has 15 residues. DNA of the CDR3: TGTGCCAGCTTTTCTCCCGGGATGGGCTACAATGAGCAGTTCTTC. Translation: CASFSPGMGYNEQFF. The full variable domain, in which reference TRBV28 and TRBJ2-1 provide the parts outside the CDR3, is DVKVTQSSRYLVKRTGEKVFLECVQDMDHENMFWYRQDPGLGLRLIYFSYDVKMKEKGDIPEGYSVSREKKERFSLILESASTNQTSMYLCASFSPGMGYNEQFFGPGTRLTVL.

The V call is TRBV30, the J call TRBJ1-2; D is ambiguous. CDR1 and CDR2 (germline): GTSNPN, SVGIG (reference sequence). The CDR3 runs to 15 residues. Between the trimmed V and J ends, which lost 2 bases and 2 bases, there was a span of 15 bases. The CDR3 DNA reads TGTGCCTGGAGTCCCCCCGGGAGCGAGAACTATGGCTACACCTTC. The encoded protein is CAWSPPGSENYGYTF.

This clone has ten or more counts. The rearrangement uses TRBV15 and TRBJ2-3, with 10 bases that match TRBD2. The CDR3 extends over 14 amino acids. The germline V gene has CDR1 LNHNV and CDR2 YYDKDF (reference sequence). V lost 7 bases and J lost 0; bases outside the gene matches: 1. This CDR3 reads CATKAGGSTDTQYF. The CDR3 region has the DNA TGTGCCACCAAAGCGGGGGGGAGCACAGATACGCAGTATTTT.

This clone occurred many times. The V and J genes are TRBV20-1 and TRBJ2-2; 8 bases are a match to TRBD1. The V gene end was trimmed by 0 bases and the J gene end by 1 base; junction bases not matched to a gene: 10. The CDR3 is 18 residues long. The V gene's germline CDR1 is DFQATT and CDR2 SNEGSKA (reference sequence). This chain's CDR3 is CSARDGLGQGVNTGELFF. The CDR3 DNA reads TGCAGTGCTAGAGACGGGTTAGGACAGGGCGTGAACACCGGGGAGCTGTTTTTT.

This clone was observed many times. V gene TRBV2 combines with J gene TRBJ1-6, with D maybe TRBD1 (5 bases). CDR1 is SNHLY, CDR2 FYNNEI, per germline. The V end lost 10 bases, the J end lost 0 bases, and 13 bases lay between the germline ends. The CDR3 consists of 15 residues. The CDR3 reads CATRRESSYNSPLHF. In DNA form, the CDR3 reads TGTGCCACTCGCAGGGAAAGCTCCTATAATTCACCCCTCCACTTT.

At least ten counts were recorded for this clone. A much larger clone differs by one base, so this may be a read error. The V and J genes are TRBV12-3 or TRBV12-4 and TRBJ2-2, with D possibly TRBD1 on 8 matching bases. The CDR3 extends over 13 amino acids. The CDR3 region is CASGQGGTGELLF. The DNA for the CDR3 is TGTGCCAGCGGACAGGGAGGGACCGGGGAGCTGCTTTTT.

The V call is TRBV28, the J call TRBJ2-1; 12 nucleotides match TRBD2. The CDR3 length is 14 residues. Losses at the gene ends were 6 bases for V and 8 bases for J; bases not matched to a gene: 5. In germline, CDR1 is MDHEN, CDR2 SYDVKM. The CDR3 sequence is CASSKLAGGYEQFF. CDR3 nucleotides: TGTGCCAGCAGCAAACTAGCGGGAGGTTATGAGCAGTTCTTC.

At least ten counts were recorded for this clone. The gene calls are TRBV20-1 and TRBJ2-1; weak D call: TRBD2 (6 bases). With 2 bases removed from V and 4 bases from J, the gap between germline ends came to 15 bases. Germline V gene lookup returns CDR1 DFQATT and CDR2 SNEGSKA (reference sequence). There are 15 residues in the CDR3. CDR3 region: CSARLTGTFYNEQFF. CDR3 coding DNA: TGCAGTGCTAGATTAACCGGGACTTTTTACAATGAGCAGTTCTTC.

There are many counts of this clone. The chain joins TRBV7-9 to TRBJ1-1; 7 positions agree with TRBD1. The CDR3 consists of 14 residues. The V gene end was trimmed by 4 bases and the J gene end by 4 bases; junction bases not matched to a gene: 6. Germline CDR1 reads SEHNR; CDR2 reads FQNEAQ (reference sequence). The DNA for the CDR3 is TGTGCCAGCAGCTGGGACAGTGTCGGCACTGAAGCTTTCTTT. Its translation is CASSWDSVGTEAFF. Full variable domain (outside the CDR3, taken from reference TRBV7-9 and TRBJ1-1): DTGVSQNPRHKITKRGQNVTFRCDPISEHNRLYWYRQTLGQGPEFLTYFQNEAQLEKSRLLSDRFSAERPKGSFSTLEIQRTEQGDSAMYLCASSWDSVGTEAFFGQGTRLTVV.

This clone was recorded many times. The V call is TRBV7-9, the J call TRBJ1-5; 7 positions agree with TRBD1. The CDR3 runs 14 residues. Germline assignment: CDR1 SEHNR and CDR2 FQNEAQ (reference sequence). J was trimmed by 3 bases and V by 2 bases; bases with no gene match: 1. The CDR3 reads CASSLRGPNQPQHF. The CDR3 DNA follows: TGTGCCAGCAGCTTAAGGGGGCCCAATCAGCCCCAGCATTTT.

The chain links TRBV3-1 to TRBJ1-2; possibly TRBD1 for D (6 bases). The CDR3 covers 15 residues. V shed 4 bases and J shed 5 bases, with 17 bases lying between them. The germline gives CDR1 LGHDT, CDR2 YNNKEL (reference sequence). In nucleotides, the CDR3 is TGTGCCAGCAGCCCAGGGGACCGCCTATTGTATGGCTACACCTTC. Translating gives CASSPGDRLLYGYTF.